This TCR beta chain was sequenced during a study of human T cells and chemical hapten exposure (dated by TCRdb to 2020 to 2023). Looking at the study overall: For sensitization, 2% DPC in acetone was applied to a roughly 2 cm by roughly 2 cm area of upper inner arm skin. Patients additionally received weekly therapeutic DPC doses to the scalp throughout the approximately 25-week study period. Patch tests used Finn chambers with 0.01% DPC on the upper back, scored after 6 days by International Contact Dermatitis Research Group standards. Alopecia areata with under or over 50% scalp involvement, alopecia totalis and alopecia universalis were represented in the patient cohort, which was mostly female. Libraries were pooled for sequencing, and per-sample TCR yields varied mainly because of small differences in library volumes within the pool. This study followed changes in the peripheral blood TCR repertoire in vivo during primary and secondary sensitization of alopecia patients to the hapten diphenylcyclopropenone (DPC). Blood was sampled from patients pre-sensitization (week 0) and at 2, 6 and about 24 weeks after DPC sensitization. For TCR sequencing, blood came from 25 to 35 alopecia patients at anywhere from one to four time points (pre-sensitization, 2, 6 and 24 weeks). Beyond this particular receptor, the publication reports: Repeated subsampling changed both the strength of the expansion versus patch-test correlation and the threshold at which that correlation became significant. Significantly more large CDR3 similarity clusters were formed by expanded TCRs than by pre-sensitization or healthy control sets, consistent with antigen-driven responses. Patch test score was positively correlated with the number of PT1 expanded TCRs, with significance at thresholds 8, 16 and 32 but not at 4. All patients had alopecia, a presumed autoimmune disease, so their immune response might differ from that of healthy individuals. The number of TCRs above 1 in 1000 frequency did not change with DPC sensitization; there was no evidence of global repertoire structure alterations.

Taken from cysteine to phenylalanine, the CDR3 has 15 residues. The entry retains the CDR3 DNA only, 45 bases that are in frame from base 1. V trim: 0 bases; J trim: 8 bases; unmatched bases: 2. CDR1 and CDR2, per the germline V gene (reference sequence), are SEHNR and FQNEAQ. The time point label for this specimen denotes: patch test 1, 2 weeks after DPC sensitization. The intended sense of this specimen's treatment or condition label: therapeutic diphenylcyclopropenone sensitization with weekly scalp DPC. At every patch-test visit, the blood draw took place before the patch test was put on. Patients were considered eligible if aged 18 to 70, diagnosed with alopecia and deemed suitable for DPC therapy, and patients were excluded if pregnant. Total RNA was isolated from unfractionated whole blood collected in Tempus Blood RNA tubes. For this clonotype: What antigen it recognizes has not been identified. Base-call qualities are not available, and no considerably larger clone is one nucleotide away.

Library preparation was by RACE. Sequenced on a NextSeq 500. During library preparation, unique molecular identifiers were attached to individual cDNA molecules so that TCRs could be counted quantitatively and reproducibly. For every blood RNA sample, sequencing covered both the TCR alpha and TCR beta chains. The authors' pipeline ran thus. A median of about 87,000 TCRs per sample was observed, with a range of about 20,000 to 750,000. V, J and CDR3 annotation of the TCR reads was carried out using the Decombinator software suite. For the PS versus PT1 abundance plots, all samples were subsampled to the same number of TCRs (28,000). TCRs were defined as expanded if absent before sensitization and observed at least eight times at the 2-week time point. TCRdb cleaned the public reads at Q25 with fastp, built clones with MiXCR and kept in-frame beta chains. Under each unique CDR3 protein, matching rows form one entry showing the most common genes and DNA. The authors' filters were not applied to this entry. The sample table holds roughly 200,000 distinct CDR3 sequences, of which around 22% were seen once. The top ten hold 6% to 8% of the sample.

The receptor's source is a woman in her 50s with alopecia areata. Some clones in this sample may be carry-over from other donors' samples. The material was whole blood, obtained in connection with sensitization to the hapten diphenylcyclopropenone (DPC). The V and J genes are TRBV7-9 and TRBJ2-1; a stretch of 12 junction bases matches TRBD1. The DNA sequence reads TGTGCCAGCAGCTTAGCCGGGACAGGGGGCGATGAGCAGTTCTTC. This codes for CASSLAGTGGDEQFF.